The 14 T cell receptor beta chains in this list originate from one sample, sequenced in a study of beta chain features in type 1 diabetes. Reverse transcription of all isolated RNA meant that expressed TCRB transcripts were sequenced. The method was immunoSEQ multiplex PCR; TCRdb's version includes in-frame clones alone and lacks a portion of them. The repertoire includes about 220,000 clones, 11% of them detected once, and 1% to 1.5% sits in the top ten. The sequencing sample was made of central memory CD4+ T cells from blood. These receptors were obtained from a man aged 18 to 30 in good health.

This clone was counted only a few times. This rearrangement joins TRBV10-1 to TRBJ2-5; D is perhaps TRBD1 (5 bases). The CDR3 contains 13 residues. Germline V gene data show CDR1 as WNHNN and CDR2 as SYGVQD (reference sequence). Trimming cost V 4 bases and J 2 bases, with 8 bases left between them. The CDR3 reads CASSAQGQETQYF. As DNA, the CDR3 is TGCGCCAGCAGTGCCCAGGGACAAGAGACCCAGTACTTC.

The rearrangement links TRBV28 to TRBJ2-7; possible D gene TRBD2, 5 bases. CDR1 is MDHEN and CDR2 is SYDVKM in the germline V gene. The germline V and J ends were trimmed by 7 bases and 6 bases, with 13 bases remaining between them. CDR3 length: 12 residues. The CDR3, as DNA: TGTGCCAGCAACGGAGGATATACCGAGCAGTACTTC. Translation: CASNGGYTEQYF.

The chain uses TRBV5-4 and TRBJ2-5, with no clear D. The ends were cut back, 0 bases at V and 5 bases at J, with 5 bases in the middle. The V gene's germline CDR1 is SGHNT and CDR2 YYREEE (reference sequence). The CDR3 runs 12 residues. In nucleotides, the CDR3 is TGTGCCAGCAGCTTGGATTCGGAGACCCAGTACTTC. It yields the protein CASSLDSETQYF. Full variable domain (missing parts from reference TRBV5-4 and TRBJ2-5): ETGVTQSPTHLIKTRGQQVTLRCSSQSGHNTVSWYQQALGQGPQFIFQYYREEENGRGNFPPRFSGLQFPNYSSELNVNALELDDSALYLCASSLDSETQYFGPGTRLLVL.

This clone was seen more than once but under ten times. The chain has TRBV29-1 and TRBJ2-1, with 7 bases that match TRBD2. This CDR3 comprises 15 residues. V trimming: 3 bases; J trimming: 3 bases; junction bases outside the gene matches: 8. CDR1 is SQVTM and CDR2 is ANQGSEA in the germline V gene. The DNA of the CDR3 is TGCAGCGTTGATGCGGGAGCGGGTAGCTACAATGAGCAGTTCTTC. This gives the protein CSVDAGAGSYNEQFF.

This clone was seen only a few times. The CDR3 bases are TGTGCCAGCAGTGATTTTAAGGCAGATACGCAGTATTTT. As protein: CASSDFKADTQYF. The chain joins TRBV25-1 to TRBJ2-3; D unclear. The CDR3 covers 13 residues. Trimming removed 3 bases from V and 4 bases from J, with 8 bases in between. Per the germline V gene, CDR1 is MGHDK and CDR2 is SYGVNS.

This clone was found a few times. The chain carries TRBV7-2 and TRBJ2-7, with a possible D match to TRBD1 (5 bases). Trimming took 1 base from V and 0 from J, leaving 7 bases between them. The CDR3 covers 14 residues. Germline assignment: CDR1 SGHTA and CDR2 FQGNSA. This CDR3 reads CASSLEQGSYEQYF. CDR3 DNA sequence: TGTGCCAGCAGCTTAGAGCAGGGCTCCTACGAGCAGTACTTC.

The gene calls are TRBV7-6 and TRBJ1-5; no clear D. Germline V lookup: CDR1 SGHVS, CDR2 FNYEAQ. This CDR3 contains 11 residues. V lost 8 bases to trimming and J lost 7 bases, with 9 bases between them. The CDR3 reads CASYIVQPQHF. In nucleotides, the CDR3 is TGTGCCAGCTACATCGTCCAGCCCCAGCATTTT.

The chain recombines TRBV18 with TRBJ2-7; tentatively, D is TRBD1 or TRBD2 (5 bases each). Trimming took off 4 bases at V and 0 bases at J, with 10 bases between the two ends. Germline loops: CDR1 KGHSH, CDR2 LQKENI. The CDR3 consists of 14 residues. The CDR3 sequence: CASSRDASSYEQYF. CDR3 DNA: TGTGCCAGCTCACGGGACGCAAGCTCCTACGAGCAGTACTTC.

This clone was counted at least ten times. This same CDR3 is encoded by further DNA sequences in the sample. The chain employs TRBV5-6 and TRBJ2-5; tentatively, D is TRBD1 (5 bases). Germline V gene sequence: CDR1 SGHDT, CDR2 YYEEEE. Between the trimmed V and J ends, which lost 2 bases and 2 bases, there was a span of 7 bases. CDR3 length equals 13 residues. CDR3 sequence reads: CASSLGVQETQYF. CDR3 nucleotides: TGTGCCAGCAGCTTAGGGGTACAAGAGACCCAGTACTTC. Based on the CDR3 plus reference TRBV5-6 and TRBJ2-5, the full variable domain is DAGVTQSPTHLIKTRGQQVTLRCSPKSGHDTVSWYQQALGQGPQFIFQYYEEEERQRGNFPDRFSGHQFPNYSSELNVNALLLGDSALYLCASSLGVQETQYFGPGTRLLVL.

This clone was counted only a few times. Other DNA sequences in this specimen translate into the identical CDR3. The chain combines TRBV6-5 with TRBJ2-7; no reliable D call. The V end lost 2 bases, the J end lost 6 bases, and 5 bases lay between the germline ends. The CDR3 contains 11 residues. Looked up from germline, CDR1 is MNHEY and CDR2 is SVGAGI. CDR3 DNA: TGTGCCAGCAGTTACCAGCGCGAGCAGTACTTC. Protein: CASSYQREQYF.

V usage is TRBV6-5 and J usage is TRBJ2-3, with unresolved D. V was pared by 6 bases and J by 2 bases, with 9 bases between. From germline, CDR1 is MNHEY and CDR2 SVGAGI. The CDR3 length is 13 residues. CDR3 in amino acids: CASSRQSTDTQYF. As DNA, the CDR3 is TGTGCCAGCAGCAGACAATCCACAGATACGCAGTATTTT.

The table lists this clone with a few counts. The chain carries TRBV25-1 and TRBJ2-7; the D call may be TRBD1 or TRBD2 (7 bases each). CDR1 is MGHDK, CDR2 SYGVNS, per germline. Deletions cut 6 bases from V and 6 bases from J, with 21 bases between. This CDR3 has 15 amino acids. The chain's CDR3 is CASRAGQILSGEQYF. The CDR3 DNA sequence: TGTGCCAGCAGAGCGGGACAGATACTATCGGGCGAGCAGTACTTC.

This clone qualifies as medium-sized. The same CDR3 is also encoded by other DNA sequences in this sample. The chain links TRBV5-6 to TRBJ2-1, with 7 bases matching TRBD2. CDR3 length: 15 residues. V trimming: 5 bases; J trimming: 2 bases; junction bases outside the gene matches: 7. Germline V gives CDR1 SGHDT, CDR2 YYEEEE. This chain's CDR3 is CASSLPGGPYNEQFF. The CDR3 DNA is TGTGCCAGCAGTTTGCCGGGAGGTCCCTACAATGAGCAGTTCTTC. The entire variable domain, with the rest obtained from reference TRBV5-6 and TRBJ2-1, is as follows: DAGVTQSPTHLIKTRGQQVTLRCSPKSGHDTVSWYQQALGQGPQFIFQYYEEEERQRGNFPDRFSGHQFPNYSSELNVNALLLGDSALYLCASSLPGGPYNEQFFGPGTRLTVL.

J is TRBJ2-1 and V is TRBV7-2; TRBD1 or TRBD2 may be the D gene (5 bases each). The germline V gene has CDR1 SGHTA and CDR2 FQGNSA. Between the trimmed V and J ends, which lost 5 bases and 8 bases, there was a span of 19 bases. The CDR3 sequence is 15 residues long. The CDR3 nucleotides are TGTGCCAGCAGCCCCACCGGGACGAGAATCGATGAGCAGTTCTTC. It is translated as CASSPTGTRIDEQFF. The complete variable domain, with remaining parts taken from reference TRBV7-2 and TRBJ2-1, reads GAGVSQSPSNKVTEKGKDVELRCDPISGHTALYWYRQSLGQGLEFLIYFQGNSAPDKSGLPSDRFSAERTGGSVSTLTIQRTQQEDSAVYLCASSPTGTRIDEQFFGPGTRLTVL.